One and the same sample provided the 16 T cell receptor beta chains below, sequenced in a study of blood T cells in healthy people across ages. The use of a sample-barcoded 5' primer and a J-beta primer mix characterized a second PCR of about 6 to 12 cycles. TCRdb used MiXCR to reprocess the 5' RACE reads, holding one entry per CDR3 protein. The sample has 700,000 to 800,000 distinct CDR3 sequences, roughly 45% seen once; the top ten hold 20% to 25%. The specimen was blood. All receptors come from a woman aged 55-70 years in good health.

The V gene is TRBV7-2, the J gene TRBJ2-5; 14 bases align to TRBD2. Trimming cost V 5 bases and J 4 bases; bases outside gene matches: 6. Germline V gives CDR1 SGHTA, CDR2 FQGNSA. The CDR3 length is 16 residues. The CDR3 reads CASSRYGLAGGETQYF. In DNA, the CDR3 is TGTGCCAGCAGCCGATACGGACTAGCGGGAGGAGAGACCCAGTACTTC.

This clonotype was seen only a few times. V is TRBV25-1 and J is TRBJ2-1; tentative D call: TRBD1 (6 bases). The CDR3 has 15 residues. CDR1 and CDR2 from the germline V gene are MGHDK and SYGVNS. With 5 bases removed from V and 3 bases from J, the gap between germline ends came to 14 bases. This CDR3 reads CASSTRQDGYNEQFF. CDR3 in DNA: TGTGCCAGCAGTACCAGACAGGACGGCTACAATGAGCAGTTCTTC.

Ten or more counts support this clonotype. The chain carries TRBV13 and TRBJ2-5, with 14 bases aligning to TRBD2. Per germline, CDR1 PRHDT and CDR2 FYEKMQ (reference sequence). Germline trimming cut 5 bases from V and 2 bases from J; bases unmatched to any gene: 4. The CDR3 extends over 16 amino acids. CDR3 sequence: CASSPGLAGEQETQYF. Written as DNA, the CDR3 is TGTGCCAGCAGCCCGGGACTAGCGGGGGAGCAAGAGACCCAGTACTTC.

This chain connects TRBV14 to TRBJ2-4; 7 nucleotides align to TRBD1. With 2 bases clipped from V and 0 bases from J, the junction kept 1 base outside the gene matches. Germline-derived CDR1 and CDR2 are SGHDN and FVKESK. This CDR3 is 15 amino acids long. The CDR3 region has the DNA TGTGCCAGCAGCCAATACAGGGGAGCCAAAAACATTCAGTACTTC. Its translation: CASSQYRGAKNIQYF.

The V and J genes are TRBV6-6 and TRBJ2-6, with a possible D match to TRBD1 (5 bases). The CDR3 has 16 residues. Trimming removed 4 bases from V and 3 bases from J, with 13 bases in between. Germline V gene sequence: CDR1 MNHNY, CDR2 SVGAGI (reference sequence). CDR3 protein: CASSSLPGFGANVLTF. Here the CDR3 DNA reads TGTGCCAGCAGTTCCCTACCAGGGTTTGGGGCCAACGTCCTGACTTTC.

This clonotype showed up just a few times. The rearrangement links TRBV9 to TRBJ2-6, with TRBD1 as a possible D gene (7 bases). This CDR3 comprises 18 residues. The germline gives CDR1 SGDLS, CDR2 YYNGEE. Between the trimmed V and J ends, which lost 4 bases and 0 bases, there was a span of 17 bases. CDR3: CASSPRDRDSSGANVLTF. The CDR3 DNA reads TGTGCCAGCAGCCCGCGGGACAGAGATTCCTCTGGGGCCAACGTCCTGACTTTC.

This clonotype was detected once. The CDR3 DNA reads TGCAGTGCCCCGTACTACCCCTCCTACGAGCAGTACTTC. Translating gives CSAPYYPSYEQYF. This rearrangement joins TRBV20-1 to TRBJ2-7, with no clear D. Germline CDR1 reads DFQATT; CDR2 reads SNEGSKA (reference sequence). Trimming left V 6 bases short and J 0 bases short, with 12 bases between. CDR3 size: 13 residues.

This clonotype was detected only once. This chain uses TRBV20-1 with TRBJ1-2; D is ambiguous. Germline values: CDR1 DFQATT, CDR2 SNEGSKA (reference sequence). CDR3 length equals 12 residues. V was trimmed by 3 bases and J by 4 bases, leaving 9 bases between them. The CDR3 loop reads CSARGIPYGYTF. The CDR3 DNA sequence: TGCAGTGCTAGGGGCATCCCCTATGGCTACACCTTC.

The table lists this clonotype with many counts. This chain uses TRBV6-5 with TRBJ2-5, with D unresolved. V was clipped by 6 bases and J by 1 base, with 12 bases between them. Germline V lookup: CDR1 MNHEY, CDR2 SVGAGI. This CDR3 comprises 14 residues. The CDR3 sequence: CASSSRRLQETQYF. The CDR3 nucleotides read TGTGCCAGCAGCAGCCGACGGCTCCAAGAGACCCAGTACTTC.

This clonotype was counted between two and nine times. The chain couples TRBV9 to TRBJ2-2; TRBD2 is a possible D gene (6 bases). This CDR3 comprises 14 residues. Looked up from germline, CDR1 is SGDLS and CDR2 is YYNGEE. Deletions cut 0 bases from V and 6 bases from J, with 9 bases between. The CDR3 coding sequence is TGTGCCAGCAGCGTAGACGGCGGGGCCGGGGAGCTGTTTTTT. It translates to CASSVDGGAGELFF.

The chain combines TRBV6-2 or TRBV6-3 with TRBJ1-2; 7 positions match TRBD1. Germline CDR1 MNHEY, CDR2 SVGEGT. The CDR3 extends over 15 amino acids. Unmatched junction bases numbered 6, after V lost 2 bases and J lost 3 bases. This chain's CDR3 is CASSYLGTADYGYTF. The DNA of the CDR3 is TGTGCCAGCAGTTACCTCGGGACAGCTGACTATGGCTACACCTTC.

V is TRBV20-1 and J is TRBJ2-3; weak D call: TRBD1 (5 bases). Germline CDR1 reads DFQATT; CDR2 reads SNEGSKA (reference sequence). The CDR3 is 15 residues long. V lost 2 bases and J lost 4, with 16 bases in between. This CDR3 is CSARSGRALSDTQYF. CDR3 DNA sequence: TGCAGTGCTAGATCAGGCAGGGCTTTGTCAGATACGCAGTATTTT.

This clonotype was seen many times. The V call is TRBV29-1, the J call TRBJ2-5; D may correspond to TRBD1 or TRBD2 (5 bases each). Germline CDR1 and CDR2: SQVTM and ANQGSEA. This CDR3 is 11 amino acids long. The V end was cut by 4 bases, the J end by 5 bases, with 8 bases between. The CDR3 DNA sequence: TGCAGCGTTGTATGGGGGGAGACCCAGTACTTC. It encodes CSVVWGETQYF.

The chain links TRBV28 to TRBJ1-2; the D gene is possibly TRBD1 (6 bases). The CDR3 has 15 amino acids. The germline V gene encodes CDR1 MDHEN and CDR2 SYDVKM. V lost 4 bases and J lost 3, with 15 bases in between. In DNA form, the CDR3 reads TGTGCCAGCAGTTCTGCAGGGGCTATATACTATGGCTACACCTTC. Its protein product is CASSSAGAIYYGYTF.

This clonotype appeared a few times. The chain has TRBV7-2 and TRBJ2-1, with TRBD2 matching over 11 bases. The CDR3 consists of 17 residues. Germline CDR1 SGHTA, CDR2 FQGNSA. With V trimmed by 2 bases and J by 6 bases, 9 bases remained unmatched. The CDR3 is CASSLRAASGRSNEQFF. CDR3 DNA: TGTGCCAGCAGCTTAAGGGCCGCTAGCGGGAGGAGCAATGAGCAGTTCTTC.

This clonotype was seen more than once but under ten times. The V gene is TRBV2, the J gene TRBJ2-4; TRBD1 matches 8 bases. The better agreement between TRBJ2-5 and the DNA end casts doubt on the J call. Germline CDR1 reads SNHLY; CDR2 reads FYNNEI. The CDR3 has 15 residues. CDR3 coding DNA: TGTGCCAGCATCAGAGACAGGGGACAAGGAGAGACCCAGTACTTC. Protein sequence: CASIRDRGQGETQYF.